These T cell receptor beta chains were read from a single sample in a study of neurological immune-mediated disorders. TCRdb recomputed calls from the 5' RACE reads with MiXCR, one row per CDR3 protein. The repertoire holds approximately 50,000 distinct CDR3 sequences, with approximately 3.9% as singletons. The sequenced sample was PBMCs. These receptors were collected from a man between 60 and 75 years old with multiple sclerosis. The CDR3 runs from the conserved cysteine through the conserved F or W.

J gene,V gene,CDR3 protein
TRBJ1-4,TRBV5-6,CASSPLRREEKLFF
TRBJ2-5,TRBV6-6,CASSTQGARGTQYF
TRBJ1-2,TRBV20-1,CSGGTDKRANYGYTF
TRBJ2-6,TRBV20-1,CSAKRGSGANVLTF
TRBJ2-1,TRBV5-1,CASSLEIMDSSYNEQFF
TRBJ2-1,TRBV20-1,CSASGDRDYNEQFF
TRBJ2-3,TRBV20-1,CSARLAMNTDTQYF
TRBJ2-5,TRBV5-1,CASSGTSGQETQYF
TRBJ1-1,TRBV20-1,CSARARTNTEAFF
TRBJ1-5,TRBV28,CASSLLLGSNQPQHF
TRBJ2-7,TRBV7-2,CASTPAAGTASYEQYF
TRBJ2-3,TRBV20-1,CSARALADYTDTQYF
TRBJ2-1,TRBV5-1,CASSSRGSGRLYNEQFF
TRBJ1-2,TRBV5-1,CASRPTGTYGYTF
TRBJ1-1,TRBV20-1,CSAGWGWEAFF
TRBJ2-3,TRBV20-1,CSARITYGSTDTQYF
TRBJ2-7,TRBV5-1,CASSPGLYYEQYF
TRBJ1-1,TRBV7-2,CASSSAVFTEAFF
TRBJ1-1,TRBV7-2,CASSLYPGREAFF
TRBJ1-6,TRBV6-5,CAVRDKLLYNSHLHF
TRBJ2-5,TRBV20-1,CSARDLVVTSGFDPQETQYF
TRBJ1-4,TRBV28,CASSLGAFSKLFF
TRBJ1-5,TRBV20-1,CSARPSGGRNQPQHF
TRBJ2-1,TRBV20-1,CSARDRTTGTVKLYEQFF
TRBJ2-7,TRBV20-1,CSLSRGPGPQISYEQYF
TRBJ2-1,TRBV5-1,CASSWGQGGWNEQFF
TRBJ1-1,TRBV15,CATSRTGANTEAFF
TRBJ2-1,TRBV6-6,CASSYSGVGNEQFF
TRBJ2-1,TRBV24-1,CATSDSSGPGGEQFF
TRBJ2-1,TRBV28,CDSSTRGNEQFF
TRBJ2-7,TRBV5-1,CASSLVLGTYEQYF
TRBJ2-3,TRBV3-1,CASSQDRRLAPTDTQYF
TRBJ2-3,TRBV19,CASSSGAGLTDTQYF
TRBJ1-1,TRBV7-9,CASLRTGADTEAFF
TRBJ1-4,TRBV20-1,CSARGDVAEELFF
TRBJ2-5,TRBV20-1,CSVFQETQYF
TRBJ1-1,TRBV5-6,CASSLEARMNTEAFF
TRBJ1-1,TRBV20-1,CSARVRATEAFF
TRBJ1-5,TRBV28,CASSLLNGQPQHF
TRBJ1-2,TRBV27,CASSPGQGTNYGYTF
TRBJ1-1,TRBV15,CATSRKGGDTEAFF